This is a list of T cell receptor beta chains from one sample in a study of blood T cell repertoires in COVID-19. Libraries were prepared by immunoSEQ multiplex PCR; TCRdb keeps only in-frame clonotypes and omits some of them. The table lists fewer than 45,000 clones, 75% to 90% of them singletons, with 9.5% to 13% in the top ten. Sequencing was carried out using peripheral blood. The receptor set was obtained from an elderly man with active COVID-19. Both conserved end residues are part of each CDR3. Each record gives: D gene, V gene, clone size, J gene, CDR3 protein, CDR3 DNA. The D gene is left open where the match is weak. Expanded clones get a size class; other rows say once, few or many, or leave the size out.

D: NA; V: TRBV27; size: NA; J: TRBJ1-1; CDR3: CASSTTGGITMNTEAFF; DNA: TGTGCCAGCAGTACCACGGGGGGTATAACGATGAACACTGAAGCTTTCTTT
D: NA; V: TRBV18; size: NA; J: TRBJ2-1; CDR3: CASSPSGPPRNEQFF; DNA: TGTGCCAGCTCACCAAGCGGGCCCCCTCGGAATGAGCAGTTCTTC
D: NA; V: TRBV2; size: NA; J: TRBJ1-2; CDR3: CATRPQGIEGYTF; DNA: TGTGCCACCAGACCCCAGGGGATAGAGGGCTACACCTTC
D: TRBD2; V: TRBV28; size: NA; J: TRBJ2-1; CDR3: CASSLMVASGSNEQFF; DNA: TGTGCCAGCAGCCTAATGGTGGCTAGCGGGAGTAATGAGCAGTTCTTC
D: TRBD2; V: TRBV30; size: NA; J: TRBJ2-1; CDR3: CAWRGEGSNEQFF; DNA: TGTGCCTGGAGGGGGGAGGGTAGTAATGAGCAGTTCTTC
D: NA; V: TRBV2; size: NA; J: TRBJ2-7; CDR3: CASSGQSYEQYF; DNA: TGTGCCAGCAGTGGACAGTCCTACGAGCAGTACTTC
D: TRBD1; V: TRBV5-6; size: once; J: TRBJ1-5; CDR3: CASSLRGTGVQPQHF; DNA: TGTGCCAGCAGCCTCCGGGGGACAGGGGTTCAGCCCCAGCATTTT
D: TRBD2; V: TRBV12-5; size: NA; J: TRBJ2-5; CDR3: CASGPDGTKETQYF; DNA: TGTGCTAGTGGTCCTGATGGGACTAAAGAGACCCAGTACTTC
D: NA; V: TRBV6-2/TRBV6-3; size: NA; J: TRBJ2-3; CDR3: CASSPRGTFSRSPF; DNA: TGTGCCAGCAGTCCACGCGGGACTTTCTCCCGTTCGCCTTTT
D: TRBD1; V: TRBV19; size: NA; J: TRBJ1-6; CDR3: CASSITGGRSNSPLHF; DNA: TGTGCCAGTAGTATTACAGGGGGCCGAAGTAATTCACCCCTCCACTTT
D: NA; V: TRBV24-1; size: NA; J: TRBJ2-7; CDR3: CATSDTVTYEQYF; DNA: TGTGCCACCAGTGATACGGTGACCTACGAGCAGTACTTC
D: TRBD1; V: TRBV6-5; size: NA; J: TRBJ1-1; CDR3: CASSYGTGITEAFF; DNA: TGTGCCAGCAGTTACGGGACAGGGATAACTGAAGCTTTCTTT
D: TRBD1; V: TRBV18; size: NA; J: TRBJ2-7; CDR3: CASSPPGQGSYEQYF; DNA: TGTGCCAGCTCACCACCGGGACAGGGATCCTACGAGCAGTACTTC
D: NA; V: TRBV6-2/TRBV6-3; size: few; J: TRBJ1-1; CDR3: CASSYSDLGDAFF; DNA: TGTGCCAGCAGTTACTCGGATTTAGGGGATGCTTTCTTT
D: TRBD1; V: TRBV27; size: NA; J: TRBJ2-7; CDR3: CASRTTGQRTYEQYF; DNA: TGTGCCAGCAGGACTACGGGACAGCGTACCTACGAGCAGTACTTC
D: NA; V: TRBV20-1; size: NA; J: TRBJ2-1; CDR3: CSAENWEQFF; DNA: TGCAGTGCTGAGAATTGGGAGCAGTTCTTC
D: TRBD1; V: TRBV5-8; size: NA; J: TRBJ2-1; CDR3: CAGSQGALWPTFAFF; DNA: TGTGCCGGCTCACAGGGGGCTCTGTGGCCGACCTTCGCGTTCTTC
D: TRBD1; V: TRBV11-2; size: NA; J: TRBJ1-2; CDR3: CASSLDRDRYYGYTF; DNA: TGTGCCAGCAGCTTAGATCGGGACAGATACTATGGCTACACCTTC
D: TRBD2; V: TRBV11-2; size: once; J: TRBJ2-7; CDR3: CASSLSSGRRSSYEQYF; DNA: TGTGCCAGCAGCTTATCTAGCGGGAGGCGTAGCTCCTACGAGCAGTACTTC
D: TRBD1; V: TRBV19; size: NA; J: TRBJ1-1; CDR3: CASRPDRVMHTEAFF; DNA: TGTGCCAGTAGACCGGACAGGGTGATGCACACTGAAGCTTTCTTT
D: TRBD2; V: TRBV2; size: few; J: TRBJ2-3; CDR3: CASRPASGTTDTQYF; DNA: TGTGCCAGCAGGCCGGCTAGCGGAACCACAGATACGCAGTATTTT
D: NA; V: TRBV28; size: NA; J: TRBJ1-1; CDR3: CASSFMNTEAFF; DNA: TGTGCCAGCAGTTTTATGAACACTGAAGCTTTCTTT
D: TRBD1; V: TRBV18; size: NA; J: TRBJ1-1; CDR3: CASSQGQLNTEAFF; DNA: TGTGCCAGCTCACAGGGACAGCTGAACACTGAAGCTTTCTTT
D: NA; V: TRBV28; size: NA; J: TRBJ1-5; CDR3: CASSFFPGEMYQPQHF; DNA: TGTGCCAGCAGTTTTTTTCCGGGGGAAATGTATCAGCCCCAGCATTTT
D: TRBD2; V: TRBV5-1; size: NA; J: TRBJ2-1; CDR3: CASSQGLAGGGLYNEQFF; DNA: TGCGCCAGCAGCCAGGGACTAGCGGGAGGTGGATTATACAATGAGCAGTTCTTC
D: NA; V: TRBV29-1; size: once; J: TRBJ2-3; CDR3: CSVETGRDTQYF; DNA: TGCAGCGTTGAGACAGGACGAGATACGCAGTATTTT
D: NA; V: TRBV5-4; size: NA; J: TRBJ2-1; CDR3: CASTPRDSHEQFF; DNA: TGTGCCAGCACTCCTCGCGATTCCCATGAGCAGTTCTTC
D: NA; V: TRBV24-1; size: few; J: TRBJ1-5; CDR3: CATSLPNQPQHF; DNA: TGTGCCACCAGTCTCCCCAATCAGCCCCAGCATTTT
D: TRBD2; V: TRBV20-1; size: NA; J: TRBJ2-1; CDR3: CAGGLTPGQFF; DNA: TGCGCGGGAGGCCTTACTCCGGGGCAGTTCTTC
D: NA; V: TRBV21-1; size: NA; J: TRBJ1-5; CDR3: CASSSGQDDQPQHF; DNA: TGTGCCAGCAGCTCGGGACAGGATGATCAGCCCCAGCATTTT
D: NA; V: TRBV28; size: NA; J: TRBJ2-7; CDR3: CASSPGHPYEQYF; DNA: TGTGCCAGCAGCCCGGGACACCCCTACGAGCAGTACTTC
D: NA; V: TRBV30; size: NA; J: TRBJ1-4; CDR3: CAWSVRGGRGKLFF; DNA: TGTGCCTGGAGTGTACGGGGGGGTAGGGGAAAACTGTTTTTT
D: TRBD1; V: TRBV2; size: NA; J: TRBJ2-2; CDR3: CASAADRVGELFF; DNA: TGTGCCAGCGCCGCTGACAGGGTCGGGGAGCTGTTTTTT
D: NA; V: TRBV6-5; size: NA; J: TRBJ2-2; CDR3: CASSLAETNTGELFF; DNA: TGTGCCAGCAGCTTAGCGGAAACGAACACCGGGGAGCTGTTTTTT
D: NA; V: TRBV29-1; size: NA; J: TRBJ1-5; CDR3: CSVRTDLNQPQHF; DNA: TGCAGCGTTCGGACAGACCTCAATCAGCCCCAGCATTTT
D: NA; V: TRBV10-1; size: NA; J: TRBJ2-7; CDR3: CASSEIGLSGKKNSYEQYF; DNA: TGCGCCAGCAGTGAGATTGGATTGTCCGGGAAAAAAAACTCCTACGAGCAGTACTTC